This TCR beta chain was captured by sequencing in a study of blood T cells in healthy people across ages. Primers used in a second PCR of roughly 6 to 11 cycles were a sample-barcoded 5' primer and a J-beta primer mix. Each cDNA molecule carried a tag from a template-switch adaptor that contained 12 random nucleotides. Paired-end reads containing CDR3 totaled no fewer than 2.5 million for each sample. TCRdb redid the calling of the 5' RACE reads with MiXCR, one entry per CDR3 protein. The sample records more than 800,000 distinct CDR3 sequences, around 28% being singletons. V was clipped by 2 bases and J by 8 bases, with 19 bases between them. Germline CDR1 KGHSH, CDR2 LQKENI. This CDR3 has 16 residues. This clonotype was observed many times.

The specimen was blood. This chain links TRBV18 with TRBJ2-1; D perhaps matches TRBD1 (6 bases). The source of this sequence is a woman over 75 in good health. This CDR3 is CASSPRTASGLDEQFF. CDR3 DNA: TGTGCCAGCTCACCAAGGACAGCCTCGGGATTGGATGAGCAGTTCTTC.